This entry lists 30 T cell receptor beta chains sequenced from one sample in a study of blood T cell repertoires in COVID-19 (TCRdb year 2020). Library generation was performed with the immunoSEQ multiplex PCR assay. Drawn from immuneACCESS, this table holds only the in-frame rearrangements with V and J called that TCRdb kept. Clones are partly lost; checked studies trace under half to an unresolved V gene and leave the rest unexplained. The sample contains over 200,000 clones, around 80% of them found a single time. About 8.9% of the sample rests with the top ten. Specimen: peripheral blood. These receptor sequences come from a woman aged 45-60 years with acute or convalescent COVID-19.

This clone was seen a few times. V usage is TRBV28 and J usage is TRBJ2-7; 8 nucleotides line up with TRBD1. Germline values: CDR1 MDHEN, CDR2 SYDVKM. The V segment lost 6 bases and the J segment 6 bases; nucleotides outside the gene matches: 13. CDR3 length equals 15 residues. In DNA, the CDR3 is TGTGCCAGCAGCAGATGGACAGGGAACCAAGTCGAGCAGTACTTC. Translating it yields CASSRWTGNQVEQYF.

CDR3: CSVDPGVITGELFF. The CDR3, as DNA: TGCAGCGTTGATCCAGGGGTCATCACCGGGGAGCTGTTTTTT. The rearrangement uses TRBV29-1 and TRBJ2-2, with D possibly being TRBD1 (6 bases). The CDR3 totals 14 residues. From germline, CDR1 is SQVTM and CDR2 ANQGSEA. V was cut by 3 bases and J by 4 bases, with 12 bases left in between.

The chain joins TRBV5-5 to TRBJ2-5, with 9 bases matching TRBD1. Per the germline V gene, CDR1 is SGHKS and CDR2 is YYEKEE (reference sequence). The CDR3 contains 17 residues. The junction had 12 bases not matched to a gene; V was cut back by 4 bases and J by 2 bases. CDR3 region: CASSLAPGTGYQETQYF. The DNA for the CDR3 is TGTGCCAGCAGCCTGGCCCCCGGGACAGGGTATCAAGAGACCCAGTACTTC.

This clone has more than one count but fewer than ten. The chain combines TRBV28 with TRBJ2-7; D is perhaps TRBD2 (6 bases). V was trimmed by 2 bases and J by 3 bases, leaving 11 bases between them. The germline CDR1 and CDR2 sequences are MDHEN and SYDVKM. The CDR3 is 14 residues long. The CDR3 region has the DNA TGTGCCAGCAGTTTAGTTAGCGGCCACTACGAGCAGTACTTC. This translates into CASSLVSGHYEQYF.

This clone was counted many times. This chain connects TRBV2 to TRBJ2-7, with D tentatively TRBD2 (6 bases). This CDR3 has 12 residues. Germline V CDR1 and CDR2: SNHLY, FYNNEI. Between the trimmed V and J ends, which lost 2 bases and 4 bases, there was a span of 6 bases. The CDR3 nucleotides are TGTGCCAGCAGTGAAAGCGGGTACGAGCAGTACTTC. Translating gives CASSESGYEQYF.

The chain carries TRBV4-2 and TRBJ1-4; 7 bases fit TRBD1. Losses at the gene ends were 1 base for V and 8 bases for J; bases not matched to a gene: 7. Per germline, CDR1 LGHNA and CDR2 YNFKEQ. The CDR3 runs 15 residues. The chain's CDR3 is CASSQVTGRGEKLFF. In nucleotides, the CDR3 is TGTGCCAGCAGCCAAGTGACAGGGCGTGGGGAAAAACTGTTTTTT.

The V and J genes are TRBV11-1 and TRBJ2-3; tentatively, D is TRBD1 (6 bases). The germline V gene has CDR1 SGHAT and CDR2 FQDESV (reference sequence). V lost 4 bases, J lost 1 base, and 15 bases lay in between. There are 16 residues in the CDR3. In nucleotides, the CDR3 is TGTGCCAGCAGCTCCAAGGCCTACAGGGGCACAGATACGCAGTATTTT. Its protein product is CASSSKAYRGTDTQYF. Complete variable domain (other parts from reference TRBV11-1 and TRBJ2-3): EAEVAQSPRYKITEKSQAVAFWCDPISGHATLYWYRQILGQGPELLVQFQDESVVDDSQLPKDRFSAERLKGVDSTLKIQPAELGDSAMYLCASSSKAYRGTDTQYFGPGTRLTVL.

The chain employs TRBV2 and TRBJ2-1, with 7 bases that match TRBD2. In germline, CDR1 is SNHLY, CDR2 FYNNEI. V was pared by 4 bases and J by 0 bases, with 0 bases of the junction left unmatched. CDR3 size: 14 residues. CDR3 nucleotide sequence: TGTGCCAGCAGTGGCGGGAGCTCCTACAATGAGCAGTTCTTC. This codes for CASSGGSSYNEQFF.

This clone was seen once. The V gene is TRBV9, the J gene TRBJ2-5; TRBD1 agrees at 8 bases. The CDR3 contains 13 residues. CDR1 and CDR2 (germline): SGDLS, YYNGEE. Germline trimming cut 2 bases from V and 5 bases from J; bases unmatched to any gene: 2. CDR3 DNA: TGTGCCAGCAGCGTCGACAGGGGCGAGACCCAGTACTTC. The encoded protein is CASSVDRGETQYF.

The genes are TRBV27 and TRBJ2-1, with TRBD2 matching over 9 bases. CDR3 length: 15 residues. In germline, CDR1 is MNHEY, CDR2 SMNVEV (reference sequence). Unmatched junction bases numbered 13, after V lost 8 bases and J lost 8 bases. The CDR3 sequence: CASGRTGTSSHEQFF. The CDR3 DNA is TGTGCCAGCGGAAGAACCGGGACTAGCAGTCATGAGCAGTTCTTC.

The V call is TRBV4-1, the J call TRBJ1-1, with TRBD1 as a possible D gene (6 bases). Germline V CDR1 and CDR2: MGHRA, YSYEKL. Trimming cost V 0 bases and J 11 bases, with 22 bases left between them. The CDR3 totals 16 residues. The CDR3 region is CASSQDAVTGTLPAFF. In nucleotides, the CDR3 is TGCGCCAGCAGCCAAGATGCGGTCACAGGGACACTCCCGGCTTTCTTT.

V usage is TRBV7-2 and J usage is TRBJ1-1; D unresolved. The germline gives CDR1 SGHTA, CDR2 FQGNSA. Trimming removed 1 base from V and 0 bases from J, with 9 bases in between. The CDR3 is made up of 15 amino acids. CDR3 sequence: CASSLDLRVNTEAFF. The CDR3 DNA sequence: TGTGCCAGCAGCTTAGACCTACGGGTGAACACTGAAGCTTTCTTT.

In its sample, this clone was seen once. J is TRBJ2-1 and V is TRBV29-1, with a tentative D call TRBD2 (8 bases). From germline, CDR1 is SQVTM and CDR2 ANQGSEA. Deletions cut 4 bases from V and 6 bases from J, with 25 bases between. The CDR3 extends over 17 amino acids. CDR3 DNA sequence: TGCAGCGTTGCCCCAGGGGGTTGGGCGGGAGGATCCAATGAGCAGTTCTTC. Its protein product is CSVAPGGWAGGSNEQFF.

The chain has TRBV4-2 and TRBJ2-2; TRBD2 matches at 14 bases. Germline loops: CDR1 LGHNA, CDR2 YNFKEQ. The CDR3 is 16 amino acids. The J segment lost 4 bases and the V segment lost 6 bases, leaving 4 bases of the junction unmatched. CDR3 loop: CASRPGLAGVTGELFF. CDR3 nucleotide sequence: TGTGCCAGCAGACCGGGACTAGCGGGAGTCACCGGGGAGCTGTTTTTT.

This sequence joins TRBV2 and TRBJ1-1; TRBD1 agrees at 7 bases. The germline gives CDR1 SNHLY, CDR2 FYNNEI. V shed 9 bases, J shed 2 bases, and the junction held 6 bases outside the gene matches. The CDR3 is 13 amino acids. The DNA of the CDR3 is TGTGCCAGGACAAGGGACAGCAACACTGAAGCTTTCTTT. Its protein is CARTRDSNTEAFF.

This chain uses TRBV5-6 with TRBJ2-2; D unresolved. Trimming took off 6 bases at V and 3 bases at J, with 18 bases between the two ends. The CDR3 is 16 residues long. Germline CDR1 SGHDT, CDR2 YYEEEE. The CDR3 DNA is TGTGCCAGCAAGTTAGGATTTATGCAGGACACCGGGGAGCTGTTTTTT. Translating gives CASKLGFMQDTGELFF.

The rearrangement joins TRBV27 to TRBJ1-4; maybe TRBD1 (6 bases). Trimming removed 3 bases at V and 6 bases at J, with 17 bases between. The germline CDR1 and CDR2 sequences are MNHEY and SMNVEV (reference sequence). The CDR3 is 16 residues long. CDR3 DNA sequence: TGTGCCAGCAGTTTCTTCCACACAGGGTCGGATGAAAAACTGTTTTTT. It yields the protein CASSFFHTGSDEKLFF.

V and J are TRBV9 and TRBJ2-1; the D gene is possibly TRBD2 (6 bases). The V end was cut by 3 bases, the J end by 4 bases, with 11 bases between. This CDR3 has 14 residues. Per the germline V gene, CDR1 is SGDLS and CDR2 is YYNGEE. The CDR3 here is CASSAEGLYNEQFF. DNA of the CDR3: TGTGCCAGCAGCGCGGAGGGCCTTTACAATGAGCAGTTCTTC.

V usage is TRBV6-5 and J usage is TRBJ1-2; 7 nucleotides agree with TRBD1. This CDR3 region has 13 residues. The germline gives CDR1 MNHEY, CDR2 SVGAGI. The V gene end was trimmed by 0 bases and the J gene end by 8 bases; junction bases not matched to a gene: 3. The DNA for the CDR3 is TGTGCCAGCAGTTACTCGCCAGGGGGAGGCTACACCTTC. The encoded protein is CASSYSPGGGYTF.

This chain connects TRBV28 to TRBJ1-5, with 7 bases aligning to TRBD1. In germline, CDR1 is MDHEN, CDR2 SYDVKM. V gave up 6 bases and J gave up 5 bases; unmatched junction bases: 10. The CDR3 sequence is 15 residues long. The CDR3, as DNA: TGTGCCAGCAGGTACAGTTACAGGGGAGATCAGCCCCAGCATTTT. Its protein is CASRYSYRGDQPQHF.

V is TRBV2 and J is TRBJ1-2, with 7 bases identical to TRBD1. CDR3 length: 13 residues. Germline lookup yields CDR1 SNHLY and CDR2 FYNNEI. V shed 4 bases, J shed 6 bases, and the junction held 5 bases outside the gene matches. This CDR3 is CASSARGGDGYTF. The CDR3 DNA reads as TGTGCCAGCAGTGCTAGAGGGGGCGATGGCTACACCTTC.

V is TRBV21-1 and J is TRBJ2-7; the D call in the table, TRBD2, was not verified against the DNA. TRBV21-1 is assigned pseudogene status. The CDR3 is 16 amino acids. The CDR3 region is CASSKERPGLSYEQYF. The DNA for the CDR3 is TGTGCCAGCAGCAAAGAGAGGCCGGGTCTCTCCTACGAGCAGTACTTC.

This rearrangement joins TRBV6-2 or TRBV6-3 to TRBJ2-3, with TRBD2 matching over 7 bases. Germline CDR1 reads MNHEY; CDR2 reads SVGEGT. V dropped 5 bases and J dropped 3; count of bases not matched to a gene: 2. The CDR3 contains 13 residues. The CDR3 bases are TGTGCCAGCAGTCGACTAGCTACAGATACGCAGTATTTT. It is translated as CASSRLATDTQYF.

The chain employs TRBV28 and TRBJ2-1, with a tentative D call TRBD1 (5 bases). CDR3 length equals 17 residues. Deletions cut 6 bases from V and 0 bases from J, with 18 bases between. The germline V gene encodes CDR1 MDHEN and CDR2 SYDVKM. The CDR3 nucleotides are TGTGCCAGCAGACCACCCCCCCAGGGAAGCTCCTACAATGAGCAGTTCTTC. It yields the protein CASRPPPQGSSYNEQFF.

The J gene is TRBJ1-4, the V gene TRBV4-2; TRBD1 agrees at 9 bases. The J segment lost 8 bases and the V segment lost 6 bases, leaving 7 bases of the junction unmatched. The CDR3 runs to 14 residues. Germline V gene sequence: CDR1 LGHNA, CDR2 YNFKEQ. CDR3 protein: CASSGDREAEKLFF. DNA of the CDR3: TGTGCCAGCAGTGGGGACAGGGAAGCAGAAAAACTGTTTTTT.

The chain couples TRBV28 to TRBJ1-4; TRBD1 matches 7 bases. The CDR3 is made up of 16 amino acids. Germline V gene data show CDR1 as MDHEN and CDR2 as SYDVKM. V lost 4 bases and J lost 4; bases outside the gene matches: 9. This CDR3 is CASSSALGQFNEKLFF. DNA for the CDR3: TGTGCCAGCAGTTCAGCCCTGGGACAGTTTAATGAAAAACTGTTTTTT.

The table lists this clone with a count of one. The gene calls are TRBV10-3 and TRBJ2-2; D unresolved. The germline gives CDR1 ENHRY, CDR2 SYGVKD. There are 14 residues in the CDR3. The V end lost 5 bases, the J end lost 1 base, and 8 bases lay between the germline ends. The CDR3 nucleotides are TGTGCCATCAGTCTGACGGGGAACACCGGGGAGCTGTTTTTT. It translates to CAISLTGNTGELFF.

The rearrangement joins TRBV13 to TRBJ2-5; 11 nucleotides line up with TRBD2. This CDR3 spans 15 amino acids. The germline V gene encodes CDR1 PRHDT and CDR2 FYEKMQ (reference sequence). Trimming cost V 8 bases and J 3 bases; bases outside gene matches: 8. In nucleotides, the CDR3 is TGTGCCAGCGTCCTAGCGGGAGGATTAGAAGAGACCCAGTACTTC. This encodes CASVLAGGLEETQYF.

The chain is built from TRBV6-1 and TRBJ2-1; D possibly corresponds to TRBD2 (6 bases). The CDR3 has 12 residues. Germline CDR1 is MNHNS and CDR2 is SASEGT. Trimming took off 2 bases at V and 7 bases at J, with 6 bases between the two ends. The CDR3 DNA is TGTGCCAGCAGTGAACGGGGGAATGAGCAGTTCTTC. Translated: CASSERGNEQFF.

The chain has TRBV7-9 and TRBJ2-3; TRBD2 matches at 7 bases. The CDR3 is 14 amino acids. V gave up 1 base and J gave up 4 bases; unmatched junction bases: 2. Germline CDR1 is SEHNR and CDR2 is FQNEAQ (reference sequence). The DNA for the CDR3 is TGTGCCAGCAGCTTAGGGGGAGGGTCAGATACGCAGTATTTT. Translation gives CASSLGGGSDTQYF.